The sequence of this T cell receptor (beta chain) was determined in a study of T cell changes during pregnancy in multiple sclerosis. Only in-frame clones appear in the TCRdb table, and some are missing; sequencing was by immunoSEQ multiplex PCR. The sample holds approximately 40,000 clones, about 92% seen once. As concerns this clone: At one end, the junction sequence differs from germline, possibly due to a read error.

Germline V gene sequence: CDR1 SGHTA, CDR2 FQGNSA. The CDR3 totals 14 residues. The receptor comes from a female donor with multiple sclerosis, enrolled in a pregnancy study. This specimen was CD4+ T cells from peripheral blood mononuclear cells, taken in the third trimester of pregnancy. The gene calls are TRBV7-2 and TRBJ2-7; 7 bases align to TRBD2. This CDR3 is CASNLAGGVAEQYF. CDR3 in DNA: TGTGCCAGCAACTTAGCGGGCGGGGTCGCTGAGCAGTACTTC.